The 16 T cell receptor beta chains reported below all come from one sample, sequenced in a study of T-cell reconstitution after alpha-beta-depleted transplantation in children. Unique molecular identifiers tagged the TCRbeta library. TCRdb ran MiXCR on the PCR reads and lists one entry per CDR3 protein. The table records around 380,000 distinct CDR3 sequences, approximately 11% of them present only once. Sequences were derived from PBMCs from the stem cell graft donor, sampled from the stem cell graft. All receptors derive from a human donor who donated a stem cell graft to a child with acute myeloid leukemia.

The chain employs TRBV6-1 and TRBJ2-3, with TRBD2 matching over 8 bases. The V gene end was trimmed by 9 bases and the J gene end by 4 bases; junction bases not matched to a gene: 9. Germline V gene sequence: CDR1 MNHNS, CDR2 SASEGT. This CDR3 is built from 14 residues. CDR3 loop: CASPAGDTPDTQYF. CDR3 nucleotides: TGTGCCAGTCCAGCGGGAGATACTCCAGATACGCAGTATTTT.

CDR3 protein: CASSFRASDTDTQYF. CDR3 bases: TGTGCCAGCAGCTTTCGTGCTAGCGACACAGATACGCAGTATTTT. The V call is TRBV7-2, the J call TRBJ2-3; maybe TRBD2 (6 bases). CDR1 and CDR2 (germline): SGHTA, FQGNSA. The V end lost 3 bases, the J end lost 2 bases, and 12 bases lay between the germline ends. The CDR3 has 15 amino acids.

This chain uses TRBV4-2 with TRBJ2-7; D gene uncertain. The CDR3 is 15 amino acids. Trimming cost V 0 bases and J 2 bases, with 11 bases left between them. Germline lookup yields CDR1 LGHNA and CDR2 YNFKEQ. CDR3 region: CASSQDLGSPYEQYF. The DNA for the CDR3 is TGTGCCAGCAGCCAAGATCTGGGTTCACCCTACGAGCAGTACTTC.

This clonotype was recorded a few times. V gene TRBV6-1 combines with J gene TRBJ2-7; TRBD2 is a possible D gene (6 bases). CDR1 MNHNS and CDR2 SASEGT come from the germline V gene. The CDR3 has 13 residues. With 1 base removed from V and 6 bases from J, the gap between germline ends came to 10 bases. The CDR3 DNA reads as TGTGCCAGCAGTGAAGGACTAGTACCCGAGCAGTACGTC. The encoded protein is CASSEGLVPEQYV.

The chain recombines TRBV18 with TRBJ1-4; 10 nucleotides match TRBD1. Germline CDR1 KGHSH, CDR2 LQKENI. The length of the CDR3 is 14 residues. Trimming cost V 6 bases and J 7 bases; bases outside gene matches: 5. CDR3 coding DNA: TGTGCCAGCTCCAACCGGGACAGGGGTGAAAAACTGTTTTTT. Its translation: CASSNRDRGEKLFF.

A few counts support this clonotype. The rearrangement joins TRBV5-1 to TRBJ2-5; D possibly matches TRBD1 or TRBD2 (5 bases each). Germline V gene sequence: CDR1 SGHRS, CDR2 YFSETQ. The CDR3 is 14 residues long. V was trimmed by 7 bases and J by 5 bases, leaving 18 bases between them. The CDR3 sequence: CASAPGTMGETQYF. The CDR3, as DNA: TGCGCCAGCGCGCCCGGGACGATGGGGGAGACCCAGTACTTC.

This clonotype was recorded at least ten times. The chain combines TRBV11-1 with TRBJ2-3; 7 bases line up with TRBD2. The V and J ends lost 0 bases and 3 bases, in that order; junction bases with no gene match: 3. The CDR3 extends over 15 amino acids. Germline CDR1 SGHAT, CDR2 FQDESV (reference sequence). This CDR3 reads CASSLAAGATDTQYF. The DNA of the CDR3 is TGTGCCAGCAGCTTAGCGGCGGGAGCTACAGATACGCAGTATTTT.

This clonotype showed up many times. The chain couples TRBV5-1 to TRBJ2-1; 7 nucleotides agree with TRBD2. The CDR3 totals 13 residues. V shed 4 bases and J 10 bases; nucleotides not matched to a gene: 8. Germline CDR1 is SGHRS and CDR2 is YFSETQ. The CDR3 nucleotides are TGCGCCAGCAGCCCCGGACTAGAGGGGGAGCAGTTCTTC. Protein product: CASSPGLEGEQFF.

This clonotype has just a few counts. V is TRBV6-5 and J is TRBJ2-1; TRBD2 might be the D (6 bases). CDR1 and CDR2 from the germline V gene are MNHEY and SVGAGI. The CDR3 sequence is 14 residues long. The V end was cut by 2 bases, the J end by 9 bases, with 14 bases between. The CDR3: CASSYGRLASEQFF. CDR3 DNA: TGTGCCAGCAGTTACGGGAGGCTGGCGAGTGAGCAGTTCTTC.

V and J are TRBV18 and TRBJ2-1, with 9 nucleotides matching TRBD2. The germline V gene encodes CDR1 KGHSH and CDR2 LQKENI. The V segment lost 0 bases and the J segment 0 bases; nucleotides outside the gene matches: 3. The CDR3 contains 17 residues. CDR3 DNA sequence: TGTGCCAGCTCACCACCCCTAGCGGGAAGCTCCTACAATGAGCAGTTCTTC. It translates to CASSPPLAGSSYNEQFF.

This clonotype appeared a few times. This chain links TRBV25-1 with TRBJ2-5; 9 bases align to TRBD1. Per germline, CDR1 MGHDK and CDR2 SYGVNS. Unmatched junction bases numbered 4, after V lost 0 bases and J lost 2 bases. The CDR3 is 16 amino acids. CDR3 region: CASSEYGTGRQETQYF. The CDR3 coding sequence is TGTGCCAGCAGTGAATACGGGACAGGGCGTCAAGAGACCCAGTACTTC.

This chain uses TRBV10-3 with TRBJ2-3; no clear D. The CDR3 sequence is 12 residues long. Trimming stripped 10 bases from V and 5 bases from J, with 13 bases between. Germline-derived CDR1 and CDR2 are ENHRY and SYGVKD. The CDR3 loop is CATSPPQDTQYF. In DNA form, the CDR3 reads TGTGCCACCTCGCCCCCTCAAGATACGCAGTATTTT.

The chain employs TRBV27 and TRBJ2-1, with TRBD2 identical over 8 bases. Trimming cost V 6 bases and J 7 bases; bases outside gene matches: 14. The CDR3 covers 16 residues. The germline gives CDR1 MNHEY, CDR2 SMNVEV (reference sequence). The CDR3 loop reads CASSLKAILAVNEQFF. DNA of the CDR3: TGTGCCAGCAGCCTTAAGGCGATACTAGCGGTTAATGAGCAGTTCTTC.

This clonotype was recorded at least ten times. V and J are TRBV29-1 and TRBJ1-2; possibly TRBD1 for D (6 bases). Germline CDR1 is SQVTM and CDR2 is ANQGSEA. V shed 7 bases and J shed 8 bases, with 14 bases lying between them. The CDR3 spans 11 residues. CDR3 residues: CSAEDSGGYTF. In DNA, the CDR3 is TGCAGCGCTGAGGACAGTGGGGGCTACACCTTC.

This clonotype was detected a few times. The rearrangement joins TRBV10-3 to TRBJ2-1; no clear D gene. Per the germline V gene, CDR1 is ENHRY and CDR2 is SYGVKD. V was cut by 0 bases and J by 6 bases, with 12 bases left in between. The CDR3 covers 15 residues. CDR3 sequence (DNA): TGTGCCATCAGTGAGTCGACACGAGCCGTCAATGAGCAGTTCTTC. It is translated as CAISESTRAVNEQFF.

This clonotype was seen just once. The chain employs TRBV20-1 and TRBJ2-2, with D possibly being TRBD2 (7 bases). Germline CDR1 is DFQATT and CDR2 is SNEGSKA (reference sequence). The ends were cut back, 5 bases at V and 0 bases at J, with 19 bases in the middle. This CDR3 contains 17 residues. The CDR3: CSAEEETGGPNTGELFF. In DNA, the CDR3 is TGCAGTGCTGAAGAGGAAACGGGGGGCCCGAACACCGGGGAGCTGTTTTTT.